A single TCR beta chain is shown here with its context. Other DNA sequences in this sample translate to the same CDR3. This entry belongs to a study of blood T cell repertoires in COVID-19. Sequencing used immunoSEQ multiplex PCR; TCRdb keeps in-frame clones, though not all of them. The sample includes hundreds of thousands of clones, about 88% seen only once; the top ten take just over 8%. Sample: PBMCs or T cells enriched from blood (not recorded which). The receptor comes from a woman aged 55-69 years who had recovered from COVID-19.

CDR3: CASSPGQLTGELFF. As DNA, the CDR3 is TGCGCCAGCAGCCCCGGACAGTTAACCGGGGAGCTGTTTTTT. The chain couples TRBV5-1 to TRBJ2-2, with D perhaps matching TRBD1 (6 bases). The CDR3 extends over 14 amino acids. Germline-derived CDR1 and CDR2 are SGHRS and YFSETQ. Trimming took 4 bases from V and 5 from J, leaving 12 bases between them.